Below, 3 T cell receptor beta chains from the same sample are listed, as sequenced in a study of regulatory T cells in long-lasting Graves disease. The TCR beta library used iRepertoire HTBI primers with Arm-PCR amplification of CDR3. One entry per CDR3 protein, called by TCRdb with MiXCR from the multiplex PCR reads. The data show 300,000 to 350,000 distinct CDR3 sequences, roughly a fifth seen once. The time point is: persistent/refractory GD, antithyroid drugs over 5 years with positive TRAb. PBMC RNA was the source of the TCR library. The sequencing used peripheral blood mononuclear cells (PBMCs), collected when the disease was refractory, from a patient treated with antithyroid drugs. Source of these receptors: a female donor with Graves disease.

This clonotype was picked up many times. The V and J genes are TRBV28 and TRBJ2-5, with 11 bases that match TRBD2. The CDR3 contains 14 residues. The germline V gene has CDR1 MDHEN and CDR2 SYDVKM. The junction had 5 bases not matched to a gene; V was cut back by 6 bases and J by 5 bases. The CDR3 spells CASSSGTSGETQYF. Here the CDR3 DNA reads TGTGCCAGCAGCTCAGGGACTAGCGGCGAGACCCAGTACTTC. Full variable domain (remainder filled in from reference TRBV28 and TRBJ2-5): DVKVTQSSRYLVKRTGEKVFLECVQDMDHENMFWYRQDPGLGLRLIYFSYDVKMKEKGDIPEGYSVSREKKERFSLILESASTNQTSMYLCASSSGTSGETQYFGPGTRLLVL.

This clonotype was detected once. The chain joins TRBV20-1 to TRBJ2-7; no firm D call. The CDR3 is 14 residues long. Germline assignment: CDR1 DFQATT and CDR2 SNEGSKA (reference sequence). Trimming removed 6 bases at V and 9 bases at J, with 24 bases between. CDR3 bases: TGCAGTGCCTCAACCAAACCGGGCGCTCGGTGGCAGTACTTC. It yields the protein CSASTKPGARWQYF.

This clonotype was seen at least ten times. J is TRBJ2-2 and V is TRBV2, with D unclear. The germline V and J ends were trimmed by 6 bases and 3 bases, with 8 bases remaining between them. The V gene's germline CDR1 is SNHLY and CDR2 FYNNEI. The length of the CDR3 is 13 residues. The CDR3 DNA is TGTGCCAGCAGGCTCGTGGACACCGGGGAGCTGTTTTTT. It is translated as CASRLVDTGELFF.